One TCR beta chain is described in this entry. The same CDR3 arises from other DNA sequences in this sample as well. Original data processing: How many nucleated cells were present was estimated from reference gene primer amplification. Here immunoSEQ multiplex PCR was the method, and the copy in TCRdb shows in-frame clones only, minus some. The V and J calls and clone size come from that table; D and trimming were worked out from the DNA. The table records roughly 400,000 clones, over 85% of them present only once. Participants' own reports of clinical history determined their cohort assignment. Cohort 3 donors counted as recovered after two negative PCRs, clearance, or resolved symptoms. This sample is part of a study of blood T cell repertoires in COVID-19. About the research overall: Sample material is recorded as cDNA or gDNA derived from T cells, B-cell-depleted T cells, or PBMCs.

The V segment lost 0 bases and the J segment 7 bases; nucleotides outside the gene matches: 8. CDR1 is MNHEY, CDR2 SVGAGI, per germline. The CDR3 consists of 16 residues. This sequence originates from a woman aged 25 to 39 who had recovered from COVID-19. The J gene is TRBJ2-1, the V gene TRBV6-5; 8 nucleotides agree with TRBD2. The material sequenced was PBMCs or T cells enriched from blood (not recorded which). The CDR3: CASSYSGAGGRNEQFF. For the CDR3, the DNA is TGTGCCAGCAGTTACTCTGGGGCGGGAGGTCGGAATGAGCAGTTCTTC.